Sequencing of this T cell receptor (beta chain) was carried out in a study of T cell responses to AZD1222 COVID-19 vaccine. With 4 bases clipped from V and 7 bases from J, the junction kept 8 bases outside the gene matches. Per germline, CDR1 SGHTA and CDR2 FQGNSA. This CDR3 has 16 residues. Broader study findings: Variant regions that are unmutated are reportedly the target of nearly half of spike-specific TCRs.

About this clone: The antigen remains unidentified.

Sequenced by immunoSEQ multiplex PCR; TCRdb stores in-frame clones only, minus some. The profile shows under 200,000 clones, 90% of them singletons. This clonotype was sampled from an adult in good health. The sample consisted of peripheral blood, taken on day 0 of AZD1222 vaccination. The chain is built from TRBV7-2 and TRBJ2-7; TRBD2 matches 15 bases. CDR3 DNA: TGTGCCAGCAGCTCCACCGGGACTAGCGGGGGGTGGGAGCAGTACTTC. It is translated as CASSSTGTSGGWEQYF.